This entry lists 23 T cell receptor beta chains sequenced from one sample in a study of vaccination effects on CD4 cells after COVID-19. The antigens for these receptors are not known. After expansion with viral peptide pools in the ViraFEST assay, antigen-specific CD4+ T cells were sequenced. The culture ran for about 10 days, and then CD4+ T cells were isolated. The healthy vaccine recipients, who had no prior SARS-CoV-2 infection, showed negative nucleocapsid antibodies. Assay: immunoSEQ multiplex PCR; the TCRdb copy retains only in-frame clones and omits some. This table holds tens of thousands of clones, 60% to 80% found once. Source: CD4+ T cells from PBMCs cultured with HCoV-NL63 spike peptides, taken before COVID-19 vaccination. The receptors stem from a human donor who received a COVID-19 vaccine.

Only a few counts were recorded for this clone. J is TRBJ1-6 and V is TRBV6-2 or TRBV6-3, with D hard to call. Germline V gives CDR1 MNHEY, CDR2 SVGEGT. The CDR3 is made up of 11 amino acids. The germline V and J ends were trimmed by 5 bases and 7 bases, with 3 bases remaining between them. The CDR3 loop is CASSTNSPLHF. The CDR3, as DNA: TGTGCCAGCAGTACAAATTCACCCCTCCACTTT.

This sequence joins TRBV19 and TRBJ1-1, with D possibly TRBD1 on 5 matching bases. CDR3 length: 12 amino acids. Germline V lookup: CDR1 LNHDA, CDR2 SQIVND (reference sequence). The V end was cut by 11 bases, the J end by 1 base, with 11 bases between. The CDR3 protein is CAVGGSNTEAFF. CDR3 sequence (DNA): TGTGCCGTCGGGGGTTCGAACACTGAAGCTTTCTTT.

The J gene is TRBJ2-1, the V gene TRBV6-5, with D perhaps TRBD2 (5 bases). Per the germline V gene, CDR1 is MNHEY and CDR2 is SVGAGI. Deletions cut 7 bases from V and 4 bases from J, with 11 bases between. This CDR3 is 13 amino acids long. This chain's CDR3 is CASNPSFYNEQFF. In DNA form, the CDR3 reads TGTGCCAGCAACCCTAGCTTTTACAATGAGCAGTTCTTC.

The chain links TRBV18 to TRBJ2-1, with a possible D match to TRBD2 (5 bases). The CDR3 contains 16 residues. The V end was cut by 5 bases, the J end by 0 bases, with 14 bases between. CDR1 is KGHSH, CDR2 LQKENI, per germline. CDR3 sequence reads: CASSFLDSSSYNEQFF. The CDR3 coding sequence is TGTGCCAGCTCATTTTTGGACTCAAGCTCCTACAATGAGCAGTTCTTC.

The V gene is TRBV3-1 (or the pseudogene TRBV3-2), the J gene TRBJ2-5; TRBD2 matches 7 bases. CDR3 length: 16 amino acids. Germline lookup yields CDR1 LGHDT and CDR2 YNNKEL (reference sequence). V gave up 2 bases and J gave up 2 bases; unmatched junction bases: 8. The DNA for the CDR3 is TGTGCCAGCAGCCAATTCGGGGCGGGGGAGCAAGAGACCCAGTACTTC. Protein sequence: CASSQFGAGEQETQYF.

A word on this clone: The germline gene is not matched at one end of the junction; a read error may be the cause. The same CDR3 arises from other DNA sequences in this sample as well. The genes are TRBV11-2 and TRBJ1-2, with a tentative D call TRBD1 (5 bases). From germline, CDR1 is SGHAT and CDR2 FQNNGV. The CDR3 extends over 13 amino acids. This chain's CDR3 is CASSRDGNYGYTF. CDR3 nucleotide sequence: TGCGCCAGCAGCCGGGACGGCAACTATGGCTACACCTTC. The complete variable domain, with remaining parts taken from reference TRBV11-2 and TRBJ1-2, reads EAGVAQSPRYKIIEKRQSVAFWCNPISGHATLYWYQQILGQGPKLLIQFQNNGVVDDSQLPKDRFSAERLKGVDSTLKIQPAKLEDSAVYLCASSRDGNYGYTFGSGTRLTVV.

The chain joins TRBV24-1 to TRBJ2-2; no clear D gene. Trimming left V 5 bases short and J 0 bases short, with 9 bases between. This CDR3 spans 15 amino acids. Germline loops: CDR1 KGHDR, CDR2 SFDVKD. The CDR3, as DNA: TGTGCCACCAGTGCGGCAGGCGCGAACACCGGGGAGCTGTTTTTT. The encoded protein is CATSAAGANTGELFF.

The chain is built from TRBV4-1 and TRBJ2-2; TRBD1 matches 8 bases. CDR1 and CDR2 from the germline V gene are MGHRA and YSYEKL. The CDR3 is made up of 15 amino acids. V lost 4 bases and J lost 3; bases outside the gene matches: 4. The DNA of the CDR3 is TGCGCCAGCAGCCCTGTGGACAGGGACACCGGGGAGCTGTTTTTT. Its translation: CASSPVDRDTGELFF.

The rearrangement joins TRBV6-5 to TRBJ1-5; D is ambiguous. V was clipped by 10 bases and J by 4 bases, with 17 bases between them. CDR3 size: 14 residues. Germline lookup yields CDR1 MNHEY and CDR2 SVGAGI. CDR3 loop: CATGVSGKNQPQHF. CDR3 nucleotides: TGTGCCACGGGTGTTTCGGGGAAAAATCAGCCCCAGCATTTT.

The rearrangement joins TRBV2 to TRBJ2-7; D remains ambiguous. Per the germline V gene, CDR1 is SNHLY and CDR2 is FYNNEI. The length of the CDR3 is 15 residues. The ends were cut back, 2 bases at V and 0 bases at J, with 11 bases in the middle. CDR3 sequence reads: CASSESPGRSYEQYV. DNA for the CDR3: TGTGCCAGCAGTGAATCCCCTGGCCGCTCCTACGAGCAGTACGTC.

A few counts support this clone. The chain employs TRBV7-9 and TRBJ2-5; TRBD2 agrees at 12 bases. V gave up 7 bases and J gave up 4 bases; unmatched junction bases: 13. CDR1 is SEHNR, CDR2 FQNEAQ, per germline (reference sequence). CDR3 length: 17 amino acids. CDR3 amino acids: CASNSPSGGAGGETQYF. The CDR3, as DNA: TGTGCCAGCAACAGCCCTAGCGGGGGGGCAGGCGGAGAGACCCAGTACTTC. Full variable domain (remainder filled in from reference TRBV7-9 and TRBJ2-5): DTGVSQNPRHKITKRGQNVTFRCDPISEHNRLYWYRQTLGQGPEFLTYFQNEAQLEKSRLLSDRFSAERPKGSFSTLEIQRTEQGDSAMYLCASNSPSGGAGGETQYFGPGTRLLVL.

The chain is built from TRBV6-5 and TRBJ2-7; D unresolved. V was clipped by 10 bases and J by 0 bases, with 16 bases between them. This CDR3 comprises 14 residues. The germline gives CDR1 MNHEY, CDR2 SVGAGI. This CDR3 reads CATRRTPSSYEQYV. The CDR3 bases are TGTGCCACCCGCCGGACCCCAAGCTCCTACGAGCAGTACGTC.

The chain joins TRBV6-4 to TRBJ1-5; maybe TRBD1 (6 bases). The CDR3 sequence is 19 residues long. The germline gives CDR1 MRHNA, CDR2 SNTAGT. The V gene lost 0 bases and the J gene lost 3 bases, with 21 bases spanning the gap. CDR3 DNA sequence: TGTGCCAGCAGTGACTCTATGTATCGCCGGGACACCAACAATCAGCCCCAGCATTTT. It is translated as CASSDSMYRRDTNNQPQHF.

This clone was counted once. This chain joins TRBV5-6 and TRBJ2-5; 12 positions agree with TRBD1. The junction had 10 bases not matched to a gene; V was cut back by 2 bases and J by 2 bases. The CDR3 covers 18 residues. Germline values: CDR1 SGHDT, CDR2 YYEEEE. CDR3 bases: TGTGCCAGCAGCTTAGGGGGACAGGGGGCAAGGAAGCAAGAGACCCAGTACTTC. This gives the protein CASSLGGQGARKQETQYF.

V gene TRBV6-4 combines with J gene TRBJ1-4; TRBD1 aligns across 8 bases. After removal of 3 bases from V and 8 bases from J, the junction contained 11 bases not matched to a gene. CDR1 and CDR2 (germline): MRHNA, SNTAGT. This CDR3 region has 16 residues. The CDR3 sequence: CASSEKAGTGREKLFF. CDR3 sequence (DNA): TGTGCCAGCAGTGAAAAGGCCGGGACAGGCCGAGAAAAACTGTTTTTT.

CDR3: CASSLGYQETQYF. The DNA of the CDR3 is TGTGCCAGCAGCTTGGGGTACCAAGAGACCCAGTACTTC. The J gene is TRBJ2-5, the V gene TRBV11-1, with D unresolved. The CDR3 has 13 residues. Trimming stripped 3 bases from V and 0 bases from J, with 5 bases between. The germline CDR1 and CDR2 sequences are SGHAT and FQDESV (reference sequence).

In its sample, this clone was seen a few times. The V and J genes are TRBV3-1 (or the pseudogene TRBV3-2) and TRBJ2-4; D ambiguous. CDR1 is LGHDT and CDR2 is YNNKEL in the germline V gene (reference sequence). The CDR3 is 16 amino acids. Trimming stripped 3 bases from V and 0 bases from J, with 12 bases between. CDR3 DNA sequence: TGTGCCAGCAGCCACACGTTCGGTCTAGCCAAAAACATTCAGTACTTC. Encoded protein: CASSHTFGLAKNIQYF.

The chain links TRBV6-1 to TRBJ2-7, with 8 bases matching TRBD1. Germline V gives CDR1 MNHNS, CDR2 SASEGT. Trimming cost V 3 bases and J 7 bases; bases outside gene matches: 11. The CDR3 loop spans 15 amino acids. The CDR3 DNA follows: TGTGCCAGCAGTGACAGGGGGCGGTGGATGGGAGAGCAGTACGTC. Protein sequence: CASSDRGRWMGEQYV.

The V gene is TRBV6-2 or TRBV6-3, the J gene TRBJ2-1; possible D gene TRBD1, 6 bases. V lost 5 bases to trimming and J lost 6 bases, with 8 bases between them. The CDR3 is 12 residues long. CDR1 and CDR2 (germline): MNHEY, SVGEGT. CDR3 residues: CASSTQGNEQFF. The CDR3 region has the DNA TGTGCCAGCAGTACACAGGGCAATGAGCAGTTCTTC.

The gene calls are TRBV11-2 and TRBJ2-7; no clear D. There are 14 residues in the CDR3. Per the germline V gene, CDR1 is SGHAT and CDR2 is FQNNGV. V dropped 5 bases and J dropped 1 base, with 12 bases sitting between them. The CDR3 protein is CASSPSVGSYEQYV. The CDR3 DNA sequence: TGTGCCAGCAGCCCCTCGGTGGGTTCCTACGAGCAGTACGTC.

The chain uses TRBV5-4 and TRBJ2-1, with D perhaps being TRBD1 or TRBD2 (6 bases each). Trimming removed 2 bases at V and 6 bases at J, with 15 bases between. This CDR3 spans 15 amino acids. CDR1 and CDR2 (germline): SGHNT, YYREEE (reference sequence). DNA for the CDR3: TGTGCCAGCAGCTTAAAGGGGGGCGGTTTCAATGAGCAGTTCTTC. Protein product: CASSLKGGGFNEQFF.

The chain has TRBV4-1 and TRBJ2-3; 8 bases fit TRBD2. The CDR3 is 18 amino acids. Trimming cost V 1 base and J 2 bases; bases outside gene matches: 11. In germline, CDR1 is MGHRA, CDR2 YSYEKL. DNA for the CDR3: TGCGCCAGCAGCCAAGTAATGACCCAGCGGGGGTCCACAGATACGCAGTATTTT. Protein: CASSQVMTQRGSTDTQYF.

The chain links TRBV25-1 to TRBJ1-2; weak D call: TRBD1 (5 bases). The V end was cut by 3 bases, the J end by 2 bases, with 13 bases between. This CDR3 spans 15 amino acids. CDR1 and CDR2 (germline): MGHDK, SYGVNS. The CDR3 sequence: CASSDGGKGNYGYTF. In DNA form, the CDR3 reads TGTGCCAGCAGTGACGGGGGTAAGGGAAACTATGGCTACACCTTC.